These 2 T cell receptor beta chains originate from one sample sequenced in a study of blood T cell repertoires in COVID-19. Using immunoSEQ multiplex PCR, the repertoire was profiled, and TCRdb retains in-frame clones only, with some absent. The table records some 370,000 clones, more than 70% of them present only once. The material sequenced was peripheral blood. These receptors came from a middle-aged man with acute or convalescent COVID-19.

The chain couples TRBV2 to TRBJ2-3; a weak D match, TRBD1 (6 bases). This CDR3 has 17 residues. V was clipped by 3 bases and J by 1 base, with 17 bases between them. The germline V gene has CDR1 SNHLY and CDR2 FYNNEI. The CDR3 nucleotides read TGTGCCAGCAGTGAGAGCGCGACAGGTACCCGCACAGATACGCAGTATTTT. Translation: CASSESATGTRTDTQYF.

The chain recombines TRBV19 with TRBJ1-5; 7 bases fit TRBD1. V shed 3 bases, J shed 5 bases, and the junction held 7 bases outside the gene matches. Per germline, CDR1 LNHDA and CDR2 SQIVND (reference sequence). The CDR3 runs to 15 residues. The CDR3 DNA sequence: TGTGCCAGTAGTATCGAGACAGGGCGATATCAGCCCCAGCATTTT. Residues: CASSIETGRYQPQHF.